These 26 T cell receptor beta chains were all obtained from the same sample, sequenced in a study of cytomegalovirus exposure and HLA in healthy donors. Vbeta (60) and Jbeta (13) primers were used in the PCR. Clones were sequenced by immunoSEQ multiplex PCR, and TCRdb holds only the in-frame ones, with some missing. The sample shows over 80,000 clones, over 75% of them seen only once. The sequencing input was PBMCs. Receptor source: a man aged 40-55 years in good health and CMV-seropositive.

The chain links TRBV5-4 to TRBJ2-3; D perhaps matches TRBD2 (6 bases). Between the trimmed V and J ends, which lost 3 bases and 2 bases, there was a span of 13 bases. Germline values: CDR1 SGHNT, CDR2 YYREEE (reference sequence). CDR3 length equals 15 residues. CDR3 protein: CASSSVAGLTDTQYF. The CDR3 region has the DNA TGTGCCAGCAGCTCCGTCGCGGGACTCACAGATACGCAGTATTTT.

The chain uses TRBV4-2 and TRBJ1-2, with D perhaps matching TRBD1 (6 bases). CDR1 is LGHNA and CDR2 is YNFKEQ in the germline V gene. This CDR3 contains 15 residues. V was trimmed by 0 bases and J by 4 bases, leaving 12 bases between them. CDR3 protein: CASSQDPQGLYGYTF. The CDR3 DNA is TGTGCCAGCAGCCAAGATCCCCAGGGGCTCTATGGCTACACCTTC.

The chain combines TRBV5-1 with TRBJ1-1, with TRBD1 matching 7 bases. J was trimmed by 5 bases and V by 0 bases; bases with no gene match: 7. Looked up from germline, CDR1 is SGHRS and CDR2 is YFSETQ. CDR3 length: 15 residues. The CDR3 DNA reads TGCGCCAGCAGCTTGGGAGGGGGCCCGGGGACTGAAGCTTTCTTT. This translates into CASSLGGGPGTEAFF.

The chain carries TRBV27 and TRBJ1-4; the match to TRBD1 covers 10 bases. Unmatched junction bases numbered 4, after V lost 0 bases and J lost 6 bases. Germline V gene lookup returns CDR1 MNHEY and CDR2 SMNVEV (reference sequence). The CDR3 sequence is 16 residues long. The CDR3 region has the DNA TGTGCCAGCAGTTTATCGAAGGGGACAGGGGATGAAAAACTGTTTTTT. Translating it yields CASSLSKGTGDEKLFF.

For the CDR3, the DNA is TGCGCCAGCAGTCACGTTTACGGGGCAGGGGGGACCGGAAACACCATATATTTT. It specifies CASSHVYGAGGTGNTIYF. V and J are TRBV23-1 and TRBJ1-3, with TRBD1 matching over 7 bases. TRBV23-1 is placed among ORFs of uncertain function. CDR3 length: 18 amino acids. The V segment lost 3 bases and the J segment 4 bases; nucleotides outside the gene matches: 15.

In its sample, this clone was seen once. This chain uses TRBV30 with TRBJ2-3; D is possibly TRBD2 (6 bases). V was shortened by 0 bases and J by 4 bases, with 14 bases between the two germline ends. Germline V gene sequence: CDR1 GTSNPN, CDR2 SVGIG (reference sequence). The CDR3 runs 15 residues. CDR3: CAWSVLGGSSDTQYF. The CDR3 DNA reads TGTGCCTGGAGTGTACTGGGGGGTTCATCAGATACGCAGTATTTT.

The rearrangement joins TRBV11-2 to TRBJ2-1, with a possible D match to TRBD1 (5 bases). This CDR3 is built from 14 residues. V lost 0 bases to trimming and J lost 6 bases, with 9 bases between them. Germline CDR1 is SGHAT and CDR2 is FQNNGV. The CDR3 DNA is TGTGCCAGCAGCTTAGACAGGGTGGGCAATGAGCAGTTCTTC. Translation: CASSLDRVGNEQFF.

This chain links TRBV28 with TRBJ2-3, with TRBD2 matching 10 bases. CDR1 and CDR2 (germline): MDHEN, SYDVKM. V shed 6 bases, J shed 2 bases, and the junction held 11 bases outside the gene matches. The CDR3 contains 17 residues. The DNA of the CDR3 is TGTGCCAGCAGCTCCCCCCTTAGCGGGAGGTACACAGATACGCAGTATTTT. This codes for CASSSPLSGRYTDTQYF.

This clone has more than one count but fewer than ten. The gene calls are TRBV2 and TRBJ1-5; D call uncertain. V was shortened by 3 bases and J by 5 bases, with 11 bases between the two germline ends. The CDR3 length is 14 residues. Germline V gene data show CDR1 as SNHLY and CDR2 as FYNNEI. This CDR3 is CASSDVPGDQPQHF. The CDR3, as DNA: TGTGCCAGCAGTGACGTACCGGGAGATCAGCCCCAGCATTTT.

This chain connects TRBV19 to TRBJ2-7; TRBD2 agrees at 7 bases. There are 15 residues in the CDR3. Losses at the gene ends were 3 bases for V and 0 bases for J; bases not matched to a gene: 5. Germline assignment: CDR1 LNHDA and CDR2 SQIVND (reference sequence). The CDR3 region is CASSIRGDYSYEQYF. Written as DNA, the CDR3 is TGTGCCAGTAGTATCCGGGGGGACTACTCCTACGAGCAGTACTTC.

The count of this clone is one. The J gene is TRBJ2-3, the V gene TRBV9; 11 nucleotides align to TRBD2. The CDR3 consists of 16 residues. The V and J ends lost 4 bases and 2 bases, in that order; junction bases with no gene match: 6. Germline-derived CDR1 and CDR2 are SGDLS and YYNGEE. Here the CDR3 DNA reads TGTGCCAGCAGCACCGGGACTAGCGGCTACACAGATACGCAGTATTTT. It is translated as CASSTGTSGYTDTQYF.

The chain links TRBV5-4 to TRBJ2-5, with a weak D call TRBD2 (6 bases). V was trimmed by 3 bases and J by 7 bases, leaving 16 bases between them. The CDR3 runs 14 residues. CDR1 SGHNT and CDR2 YYREEE come from the germline V gene (reference sequence). The CDR3 here is CASSSRTGEGTQYF. The CDR3 nucleotides are TGTGCCAGCAGCTCTAGGACGGGAGAAGGGACCCAGTACTTC.

This sequence joins TRBV6-6 and TRBJ2-5, with 8 bases fitting TRBD1. This CDR3 has 14 amino acids. The germline CDR1 and CDR2 sequences are MNHNY and SVGAGI (reference sequence). V dropped 5 bases and J dropped 4; count of bases not matched to a gene: 6. The CDR3 DNA reads TGTGCCAGCAGTAGACAGGGGCTCGGAGAGACCCAGTACTTC. The encoded protein is CASSRQGLGETQYF.

The gene calls are TRBV4-1 and TRBJ1-4; D gene uncertain. The length of the CDR3 is 17 residues. Germline CDR1 MGHRA, CDR2 YSYEKL. The ends were cut back, 1 base at V and 0 bases at J, with 12 bases in the middle. The DNA for the CDR3 is TGCGCCAGCAGCCAAGGCGTCAACCGTGCAACTAATGAAAAACTGTTTTTT. This sequence encodes CASSQGVNRATNEKLFF.

This sequence joins TRBV7-9 and TRBJ2-4, with TRBD1 as a possible D gene (9 bases). CDR3 length: 16 residues. Trimming left V 4 bases short and J 4 bases short, with 17 bases between. Germline CDR1 and CDR2: SEHNR and FQNEAQ (reference sequence). The CDR3: CASSWERGTGKNIQYF. The CDR3 DNA reads as TGTGCCAGCAGCTGGGAGCGGGGGACAGGGAAAAACATTCAGTACTTC.

V usage is TRBV7-6 and J usage is TRBJ2-7, with TRBD1 identical over 9 bases. The ends lost 5 bases at V and 9 bases at J; junction bases unmatched: 14. Per germline, CDR1 SGHVS and CDR2 FNYEAQ. This CDR3 region has 15 residues. The CDR3 sequence is CASSPGTGKLLGQYF. The CDR3 region has the DNA TGTGCCAGCAGCCCCGGGACAGGGAAGCTTTTGGGGCAGTACTTC.

The chain has TRBV9 and TRBJ1-4; D is uncertain. Germline loops: CDR1 SGDLS, CDR2 YYNGEE. V gave up 0 bases and J gave up 5 bases, with 11 bases separating them. The CDR3 runs to 15 residues. In DNA, the CDR3 is TGTGCCAGCAGCGTAGCCGGGAACCTCAATGAAAAACTGTTTTTT. Translation gives CASSVAGNLNEKLFF.

The chain is built from TRBV14 and TRBJ1-1; 9 bases are a match to TRBD1. Trimming removed 4 bases from V and 1 base from J; junction bases left unmatched: 13. This CDR3 contains 18 residues. Germline values: CDR1 SGHDN, CDR2 FVKESK. The CDR3 region has the DNA TGTGCCAGCAGCCTCCGACAGGGGGTCCTACTTTCGAACACTGAAGCTTTCTTT. Its protein product is CASSLRQGVLLSNTEAFF.

The rearrangement uses TRBV4-2 and TRBJ1-2; 8 bases line up with TRBD1. This CDR3 comprises 14 residues. CDR1 is LGHNA, CDR2 YNFKEQ, per germline. With V trimmed by 8 bases and J by 1 base, 6 bases remained unmatched. The CDR3 DNA reads TGTGCCAGCGCGGACAGGGACAATAACTATGGCTACACCTTC. Translation gives CASADRDNNYGYTF.

The chain employs TRBV5-1 and TRBJ2-5, with 8 bases aligning to TRBD1. The germline CDR1 and CDR2 sequences are SGHRS and YFSETQ. Trimming at V came to 4 bases and at J to 2 bases, leaving 13 bases not matched to a gene. The CDR3 length is 17 residues. CDR3 sequence: CASSPGQGRPSQETQYF. DNA for the CDR3: TGCGCCAGCAGCCCCGGACAGGGCCGCCCGTCGCAAGAGACCCAGTACTTC.

V usage is TRBV7-9 and J usage is TRBJ1-1, with 8 positions matching TRBD1. Germline CDR1 SEHNR, CDR2 FQNEAQ (reference sequence). V shed 5 bases, J shed 8 bases, and the junction held 4 bases outside the gene matches. CDR3 length: 12 residues. The CDR3 loop is CASSPNRGEAFF. The DNA of the CDR3 is TGTGCCAGCAGCCCTAACAGGGGGGAAGCTTTCTTT.

V usage is TRBV5-6 and J usage is TRBJ2-2, with D unclear. Deletions cut 2 bases from V and 2 bases from J, with 7 bases between. The CDR3 extends over 14 amino acids. CDR1 and CDR2 (germline): SGHDT, YYEEEE. The CDR3 DNA reads TGTGCCAGCAGCTTCCGGTCAAACACCGGGGAGCTGTTTTTT. It encodes CASSFRSNTGELFF.

This rearrangement joins TRBV28 to TRBJ2-5; perhaps TRBD2 as D (6 bases). Germline V lookup: CDR1 MDHEN, CDR2 SYDVKM. This CDR3 contains 14 residues. V was shortened by 6 bases and J by 1 base, with 12 bases between the two germline ends. This CDR3 is CASRGAGFQETQYF. The CDR3 region has the DNA TGTGCCAGCAGGGGAGCGGGTTTCCAAGAGACCCAGTACTTC.

This clone was observed a handful of times. This sequence joins TRBV5-1 and TRBJ2-2; D may be TRBD2 (7 bases). The V end was cut by 2 bases, the J end by 4 bases, with 12 bases between. Germline V gene sequence: CDR1 SGHRS, CDR2 YFSETQ. The CDR3 is 15 residues long. CDR3 in amino acids: CASSFAGAGTGELFF. The CDR3 DNA follows: TGCGCCAGCAGCTTCGCGGGGGCGGGCACCGGGGAGCTGTTTTTT.

V is TRBV10-3 and J is TRBJ2-3, with D possibly TRBD1 on 6 matching bases. In germline, CDR1 is ENHRY, CDR2 SYGVKD. The CDR3 has 16 residues. V was trimmed by 1 base and J by 2 bases, leaving 13 bases between them. This chain's CDR3 is CAISEWGRGPTDTQYF. CDR3 nucleotides: TGTGCCATCAGTGAGTGGGGCAGGGGACCCACAGATACGCAGTATTTT.

The gene calls are TRBV19 and TRBJ2-7, with D perhaps TRBD2 (5 bases). CDR1 is LNHDA, CDR2 SQIVND, per germline (reference sequence). The CDR3 has 14 residues. V lost 3 bases and J lost 0, with 9 bases in between. The CDR3 here is CASSIGEGSYEQYF. CDR3 nucleotides: TGTGCCAGTAGTATTGGTGAGGGCTCCTACGAGCAGTACTTC.